The 18 T cell receptor beta chains below were found in one sample sequenced in a study of early T cells in non-severe SARS-CoV-2 infection. TCRdb redid the calling of the 5' RACE reads with MiXCR, one entry per CDR3 protein. The table includes approximately 73,000 distinct CDR3 sequences, approximately 10% detected once. Input material: whole blood. These receptors all come from an adult who was a healthcare worker with PCR-confirmed SARS-CoV-2 infection or an uninfected control (not recorded which).

This clonotype was observed at least ten times. The rearrangement joins TRBV6-5 to TRBJ2-3, with 7 bases that match TRBD2. V lost 6 bases and J lost 1; bases outside the gene matches: 7. The CDR3 runs to 15 residues. The V gene's germline CDR1 is MNHEY and CDR2 SVGAGI. CDR3 protein: CASRPASGGTDTQYF. CDR3 DNA sequence: TGTGCCAGCAGGCCCGCTAGCGGCGGCACAGATACGCAGTATTTT.

This clonotype was detected a few times. This rearrangement joins TRBV12-5 to TRBJ1-5; D not resolved. Germline assignment: CDR1 LGHNT and CDR2 FRNRAP. The CDR3 totals 11 residues. The V and J ends lost 2 bases and 8 bases respectively, with 4 bases between them. The CDR3 loop is CASGLIEPQHF. The CDR3 DNA sequence: TGTGCTAGTGGTTTGATCGAGCCCCAGCATTTT.

This clonotype was recorded many times. V usage is TRBV6-2 or TRBV6-3 and J usage is TRBJ2-5; no clear D gene. Germline V gene lookup returns CDR1 MNHEY and CDR2 SVGEGT. This CDR3 region has 12 residues. V was trimmed by 4 bases and J by 1 base, leaving 4 bases between them. CDR3 amino acids: CASSFSQETQYF. The CDR3 DNA follows: TGTGCCAGCAGTTTCAGCCAAGAGACCCAGTACTTC.

The J gene is TRBJ2-3, the V gene TRBV28; no definite D call. Trimming cost V 6 bases and J 4 bases, with 11 bases left between them. Germline CDR1 MDHEN, CDR2 SYDVKM. CDR3 length: 13 amino acids. CDR3 bases: TGTGCCAGCAGCCCCTCCCGGCCAGATACGCAGTATTTT. It is translated as CASSPSRPDTQYF. Based on the CDR3 plus reference TRBV28 and TRBJ2-3, the full variable domain is DVKVTQSSRYLVKRTGEKVFLECVQDMDHENMFWYRQDPGLGLRLIYFSYDVKMKEKGDIPEGYSVSREKKERFSLILESASTNQTSMYLCASSPSRPDTQYFGPGTRLTVL.

The rearrangement uses TRBV9 and TRBJ2-1, with TRBD2 matching 9 bases. The junction had 9 bases not matched to a gene; V was cut back by 2 bases and J by 6 bases. CDR1 and CDR2 (germline): SGDLS, YYNGEE. This CDR3 contains 16 residues. The CDR3 spells CASSVLPSGGINEQFF. CDR3 nucleotides: TGTGCCAGCAGCGTTTTGCCCAGCGGGGGGATCAATGAGCAGTTCTTC. Full variable domain (remainder filled in from reference TRBV9 and TRBJ2-1): DSGVTQTPKHLITATGQRVTLRCSPRSGDLSVYWYQQSLDQGLQFLIQYYNGEERAKGNILERFSAQQFPDLHSELNLSSLELGDSALYFCASSVLPSGGINEQFFGPGTRLTVL.

V is TRBV7-6 and J is TRBJ2-2, with 8 nucleotides matching TRBD1. The CDR3 is 13 residues long. Germline V gene sequence: CDR1 SGHVS, CDR2 FNYEAQ. V shed 10 bases, J shed 4 bases, and the junction held 5 bases outside the gene matches. Written as DNA, the CDR3 is TGTGCCACCCAGGGGGCCCGCACCGGGGAGCTGTTTTTT. Encoded protein: CATQGARTGELFF. Supplemented by reference TRBV7-6 and TRBJ2-2, the full variable domain reads GAGVSQSPRYKVTKRGQDVALRCDPISGHVSLYWYRQALGQGPEFLTYFNYEAQQDKSGLPNDRFSAERPEGSISTLTIQRTEQRDSAMYRCATQGARTGELFFGEGSRLTVL.

This clonotype was seen many times. This chain joins TRBV14 and TRBJ2-7; perhaps D is TRBD1 or TRBD2 (6 bases each). The CDR3 loop spans 14 amino acids. CDR1 is SGHDN, CDR2 FVKESK, per germline. Trimming removed 5 bases at V and 2 bases at J, with 13 bases between. CDR3 region: CASSKVGGAYEQYF. As DNA, the CDR3 is TGTGCCAGCAGCAAGGTCGGGGGCGCCTACGAGCAGTACTTC.

The chain joins TRBV6-6 to TRBJ1-1; possibly TRBD1 for D (6 bases). From germline, CDR1 is MNHNY and CDR2 SVGAGI (reference sequence). The CDR3 is 14 amino acids. V was clipped by 0 bases and J by 6 bases, with 11 bases between them. CDR3 in DNA: TGTGCCAGCAGTTACTCCGGAGGGGGGGCTGAAGCTTTCTTT. Translated, it gives CASSYSGGGAEAFF.

This clonotype was seen at least ten times. V usage is TRBV3-1 and J usage is TRBJ2-3; TRBD2 matches 13 bases. The CDR3 covers 16 residues. The V gene end was trimmed by 4 bases and the J gene end by 1 base; junction bases not matched to a gene: 2. Germline V gene data show CDR1 as LGHDT and CDR2 as YNNKEL (reference sequence). DNA for the CDR3: TGTGCCAGCAGCCCGGGGACTAGCGGGGGCACAGATACGCAGTATTTT. Residues: CASSPGTSGGTDTQYF.

This clonotype showed up just a few times. The J gene is TRBJ1-3, the V gene TRBV3-1, with D uncertain. V lost 4 bases and J lost 3, with 13 bases in between. Per germline, CDR1 LGHDT and CDR2 YNNKEL (reference sequence). The CDR3 is 15 amino acids. CDR3 DNA sequence: TGTGCCAGCAGCCCACGTTTGGCAGTTGGAAACACCATATATTTT. It translates to CASSPRLAVGNTIYF.

This clonotype was detected ten times or more. The gene calls are TRBV5-1 and TRBJ1-5; 8 bases agree with TRBD1. The V segment lost 0 bases and the J segment 3 bases; nucleotides outside the gene matches: 5. CDR1 SGHRS and CDR2 YFSETQ come from the germline V gene. This CDR3 spans 16 amino acids. The DNA of the CDR3 is TGCGCCAGCAGCTTGGAGGCAGGGGGCGACAATCAGCCCCAGCATTTT. Translation: CASSLEAGGDNQPQHF.

This clonotype occurred a few times. The chain links TRBV11-1 to TRBJ2-1, with D perhaps TRBD2 (6 bases). Trimming left V 0 bases short and J 7 bases short, with 16 bases between. The CDR3 sequence is 16 residues long. Per the germline V gene, CDR1 is SGHAT and CDR2 is FQDESV (reference sequence). The CDR3 region has the DNA TGTGCCAGCAGCTTAGCTGATCTGGCGGGATATAATGAGCAGTTCTTC. As protein: CASSLADLAGYNEQFF.

This clonotype has more than one count but fewer than ten. The chain is built from TRBV4-2 and TRBJ1-1; D call uncertain. The V gene's germline CDR1 is LGHNA and CDR2 YNFKEQ. V lost 3 bases and J 0 bases, leaving 11 bases between the germline ends. This CDR3 contains 15 residues. This CDR3 is CASSHAAGVNTEAFF. The CDR3 nucleotides read TGTGCCAGCAGCCACGCCGCGGGTGTGAACACTGAAGCTTTCTTT.

This clonotype has a count of ten or more. The chain links TRBV7-2 to TRBJ2-4; D uncertain. Germline V CDR1 and CDR2: SGHTA, FQGNSA. Trimming shortened V by 1 base and J by 2 bases, and 9 bases separated the two germline ends. The CDR3 length is 15 residues. This CDR3 reads CASSLGALPKNIQYF. As DNA, the CDR3 is TGTGCCAGCAGCTTAGGGGCTCTTCCCAAAAACATTCAGTACTTC.

This clonotype was detected only a few times. The V and J genes are TRBV7-9 and TRBJ2-7, with 9 nucleotides matching TRBD2. J lost 0 bases, V lost 5 bases, and 2 bases had no gene match. Germline values: CDR1 SEHNR, CDR2 FQNEAQ (reference sequence). This CDR3 has 14 residues. The CDR3 spells CASSPTSGSYEQYF. CDR3 DNA: TGTGCCAGCAGCCCGACTAGCGGCTCCTACGAGCAGTACTTC.

In the case of this clonotype: One base away lies a much larger clone, so this may be a sequencing read error. This rearrangement joins TRBV6-1 to TRBJ2-1; 11 bases match TRBD2. The V and J ends lost 10 bases and 7 bases, in that order; junction bases with no gene match: 9. Germline V gene sequence: CDR1 MNHNS, CDR2 SASEGT. This CDR3 contains 14 residues. CDR3 amino acids: CANTPLAGGNEQFF. As DNA, the CDR3 is TGTGCCAACACCCCTCTAGCGGGGGGTAATGAGCAGTTCTTC.

This clonotype was observed a few times. The CDR3 sequence: CASSLAFGRHGYTF. The CDR3 bases are TGTGCCAGCAGCTTGGCCTTCGGTCGCCATGGCTACACCTTC. The chain employs TRBV5-6 and TRBJ1-2; D not resolved. The CDR3 consists of 14 residues. Germline assignment: CDR1 SGHDT and CDR2 YYEEEE. V gave up 0 bases and J gave up 6 bases, with 12 bases separating them.

This clonotype showed up many times. V and J are TRBV18 and TRBJ2-1; D is perhaps TRBD2 (5 bases). CDR1 and CDR2 from the germline V gene are KGHSH and LQKENI. This CDR3 has 14 residues. The V gene lost 6 bases and the J gene lost 0 bases, with 9 bases spanning the gap. In DNA, the CDR3 is TGTGCCAGCTCTAGGGAGAGCTCCTACAATGAGCAGTTCTTC. The encoded protein is CASSRESSYNEQFF.